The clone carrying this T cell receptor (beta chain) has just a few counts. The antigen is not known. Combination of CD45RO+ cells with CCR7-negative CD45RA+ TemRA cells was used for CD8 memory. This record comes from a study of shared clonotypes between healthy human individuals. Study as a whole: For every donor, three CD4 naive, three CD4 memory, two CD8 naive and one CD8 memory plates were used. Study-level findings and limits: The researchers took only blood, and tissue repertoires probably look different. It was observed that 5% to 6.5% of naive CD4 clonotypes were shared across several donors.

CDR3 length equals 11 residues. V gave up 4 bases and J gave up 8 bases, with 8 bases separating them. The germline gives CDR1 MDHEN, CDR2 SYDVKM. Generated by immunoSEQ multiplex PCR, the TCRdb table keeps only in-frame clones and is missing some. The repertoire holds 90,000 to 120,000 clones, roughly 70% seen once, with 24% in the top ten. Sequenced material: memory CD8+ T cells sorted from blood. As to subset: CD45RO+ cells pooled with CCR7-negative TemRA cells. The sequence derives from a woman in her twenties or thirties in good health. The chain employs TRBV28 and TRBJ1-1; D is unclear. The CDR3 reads CASSSLLEAFF. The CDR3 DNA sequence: TGTGCCAGCAGTTCCCTACTCGAAGCTTTCTTT.